This passage covers 3 T cell receptor beta chains from one sample sequenced in a study of control samples from healthy donors and cancer patients. The repertoire was sequenced with immunoSEQ multiplex PCR; TCRdb's copy has only in-frame clones and lacks some. The sample lists hundreds of thousands of clones, about 80% seen once, with roughly 14% in the top ten. The sequenced sample consisted of PBMCs. All receptors come from a woman aged 60 to 75 with lung cancer.

The chain uses TRBV6-5 and TRBJ2-2; D remains ambiguous. The length of the CDR3 is 14 residues. The V end lost 6 bases, the J end lost 4 bases, and 12 bases lay between the germline ends. Germline V gene data show CDR1 as MNHEY and CDR2 as SVGAGI. The DNA for the CDR3 is TGTGCCAGCAGAAATAGGGTCGGCACCGGGGAGCTGTTTTTT. Translated: CASRNRVGTGELFF.

This chain connects TRBV18 to TRBJ2-1; 11 bases fit TRBD1. The ends lost 5 bases at V and 6 bases at J; junction bases unmatched: 6. The CDR3 loop spans 15 amino acids. Germline values: CDR1 KGHSH, CDR2 LQKENI. Written as DNA, the CDR3 is TGTGCCAGCTCATCAGTGGACAGGGGGCGCAATGAGCAGTTCTTC. Protein product: CASSSVDRGRNEQFF.

The rearrangement joins TRBV6-5 to TRBJ1-2; TRBD1 matches at 7 bases. The germline gives CDR1 MNHEY, CDR2 SVGAGI. With V trimmed by 4 bases and J by 2 bases, 1 base remained unmatched. This CDR3 contains 13 residues. This chain's CDR3 is CASSLTGNYGYTF. In nucleotides, the CDR3 is TGTGCCAGCAGTTTGACAGGGAACTATGGCTACACCTTC.